This is a list of T cell receptor beta chains from one sample in a study of control samples from healthy donors and cancer patients. The repertoire was sequenced with immunoSEQ multiplex PCR; TCRdb's copy has only in-frame clones and lacks some. The table shows under 100,000 clones, with 93% occurring only once. The sample was blood. The receptors here all came from a woman in her twenties or thirties in good health. Both conserved end residues are part of each CDR3. D genes are given only for firm matches. Clone size is stated in some rows and not others, as once, few, many or a class when expanded.

size: NA; D: NA; V: TRBV2; J: TRBJ1-6; DNA: TGTGCCAGCAGCACAGAGACTAATTCACCCCTCCACTTT; CDR3: CASSTETNSPLHF
size: NA; D: NA; V: TRBV24-1; J: TRBJ2-7; DNA: TGTGCCACCAGTGATTGGGGATACGAGCAGTACTTC; CDR3: CATSDWGYEQYF
size: NA; D: TRBD1; V: TRBV28; J: TRBJ2-7; DNA: TGTGCCAGCAGTACCCGGGACAGGGTCTACGAGCAGTACTTC; CDR3: CASSTRDRVYEQYF
size: NA; D: TRBD2; V: TRBV4-2; J: TRBJ2-1; DNA: TGTGCCAGCAGCCAACTAGCGGGGGGGCCTGGCAATGAGCAGTTCTTC; CDR3: CASSQLAGGPGNEQFF
size: NA; D: NA; V: TRBV15; J: TRBJ2-1; DNA: TGTGCCACCACACTCCGGGAGTCCTACAATGAGCAGTTCTTC; CDR3: CATTLRESYNEQFF
size: once; D: NA; V: TRBV6-6; J: TRBJ1-1; DNA: TGTGCCAGCATCTACAACGGTTTCGCGTCCACTGAAGCTTTCTTT; CDR3: CASIYNGFASTEAFF
size: NA; D: NA; V: TRBV28; J: TRBJ2-5; DNA: TGTGCCAGCAGGCGGGGTGAGACCCAGTACTTC; CDR3: CASRRGETQYF
size: NA; D: NA; V: TRBV10-1; J: TRBJ1-1; DNA: TGCGCCAGCAGTTACGCAGGGATCACTGAAGCTTTCTTT; CDR3: CASSYAGITEAFF
size: NA; D: TRBD1; V: TRBV28; J: TRBJ1-2; DNA: TGTGCCAGCAGTCCCGGGACAGGGATGTATGGCTACACCTTC; CDR3: CASSPGTGMYGYTF
size: NA; D: NA; V: TRBV5-1; J: TRBJ2-3; DNA: TGCGCCAGCAGCAAGGACAACACAGATACGCAGTATTTT; CDR3: CASSKDNTDTQYF
size: NA; D: NA; V: TRBV6-1; J: TRBJ1-1; DNA: TGTGCCAGCAGTGAAGCGCTTGGCAGGACACCTATGAACACTGAAGCTTTCTTT; CDR3: CASSEALGRTPMNTEAFF
size: NA; D: TRBD1; V: TRBV9; J: TRBJ1-2; DNA: TGTGCCAGCGGGGGGACAGATGGCTACACCTTC; CDR3: CASGGTDGYTF
size: NA; D: TRBD2; V: TRBV28; J: TRBJ2-1; DNA: TGTGCCAGCAGTTCCGGACTAGCGGGGGGGTTTAGTGAGCAGTTCTTC; CDR3: CASSSGLAGGFSEQFF
size: NA; D: NA; V: TRBV19; J: TRBJ2-1; DNA: TGTGCCAGTAGTCCCGGGGACTCCTACAATGAGCAGTTCTTC; CDR3: CASSPGDSYNEQFF
size: NA; D: TRBD2; V: TRBV30; J: TRBJ2-3; DNA: TGTGCCTGGAGTGTATCTAGCGGGGGGACCTCTAGCACAGATACGCAGTATTTT; CDR3: CAWSVSSGGTSSTDTQYF
size: NA; D: NA; V: TRBV2; J: TRBJ2-2; DNA: TGTGCCAGCAGAGGGCCGAACACCGGGGAGCTGTTTTTT; CDR3: CASRGPNTGELFF
size: NA; D: NA; V: TRBV5-4; J: TRBJ2-6; DNA: TGTGCCAGCAGCCTTCAGGGGCACGGGGCCAACGTCCTGACTTTC; CDR3: CASSLQGHGANVLTF
size: NA; D: NA; V: TRBV11-2; J: TRBJ1-2; DNA: TGTGCCAGCAGCTTAGATGAGGGGCAGGATGGCTACACCTTC; CDR3: CASSLDEGQDGYTF
size: NA; D: NA; V: TRBV2; J: TRBJ2-1; DNA: TGTGCCAGCAGCCCCCACTTCGGTGAGCAGTTCTTC; CDR3: CASSPHFGEQFF
size: NA; D: NA; V: TRBV4-2; J: TRBJ2-5; DNA: TGTGCCAGCAGCCTGGGGCCGATAGAGACCCAGTACTTC; CDR3: CASSLGPIETQYF
size: NA; D: NA; V: TRBV7-9; J: TRBJ2-5; DNA: TGTGCCAGCGAGGGGTTCCAAGAGACCCAGTACTTC; CDR3: CASEGFQETQYF
size: NA; D: NA; V: TRBV11-2; J: TRBJ1-1; DNA: TGTGCCAGCAGCTTATTTTTGGCTTCGGTGGTCTCGGCTTTCTTT; CDR3: CASSLFLASVVSAFF
size: NA; D: TRBD1; V: TRBV10-2; J: TRBJ1-2; DNA: TGCGCCAGCAGAGCCGGGACAGGGAAAAGTAACTATGGCTACACCTTC; CDR3: CASRAGTGKSNYGYTF
size: NA; D: NA; V: TRBV15; J: TRBJ1-2; DNA: TGTGCCACCAGAGACACAGGTACACTAGACTATGGCTACACCTTC; CDR3: CATRDTGTLDYGYTF
size: NA; D: TRBD2; V: TRBV11-3; J: TRBJ2-2; DNA: TGTGCCAGCAGCTTTATGACTAGCGGGAGACCCGGGGAGCTGTTTTTT; CDR3: CASSFMTSGRPGELFF
size: NA; D: NA; V: TRBV12-5; J: TRBJ1-3; DNA: TGTGCTAGTGGTTTCCAACAGGTCTCTGGAAACACCATATATTTT; CDR3: CASGFQQVSGNTIYF
size: NA; D: NA; V: TRBV20-1; J: TRBJ2-5; DNA: TGCAGTGCTAGTAACGGTCCCGAGACCCAGTACTTC; CDR3: CSASNGPETQYF
size: NA; D: TRBD2; V: TRBV2; J: TRBJ2-1; DNA: TGTGCCAGCAGTTTACTAGCGGGGTACAATGAGCAGTTCTTC; CDR3: CASSLLAGYNEQFF
size: NA; D: TRBD2; V: TRBV5-1; J: TRBJ2-1; DNA: TGCGCCAGCAGCTTACTAGCGGGAGCCAACAATGAGCAGTTCTTC; CDR3: CASSLLAGANNEQFF
size: NA; D: NA; V: TRBV6-2/TRBV6-3; J: TRBJ2-5; DNA: TGTGCCAGCAGTTACTCGTACTGGGGGGAAGAGACCCAGTACTTC; CDR3: CASSYSYWGEETQYF
size: NA; D: TRBD1; V: TRBV9; J: TRBJ1-4; DNA: TGTGCCAGCAGCGCCAAGGGACAGAAGAATGAAAAACTGTTTTTT; CDR3: CASSAKGQKNEKLFF
size: NA; D: NA; V: TRBV10-3; J: TRBJ1-2; DNA: TGTGCCATCAGTGAGCAAGGGGGGGGGAACTATGGCTACACCTTC; CDR3: CAISEQGGGNYGYTF
size: NA; D: NA; V: TRBV6-5; J: TRBJ1-1; DNA: TGTGCCAGCAGTTACGGCGTAGGGGGGGACACTGAAGCTTTCTTT; CDR3: CASSYGVGGDTEAFF
size: once; D: TRBD1; V: TRBV15; J: TRBJ1-5; DNA: TGTGCCACCAGCATCCGGACAGGTCCCCTTGGGCCCCAGCATTTT; CDR3: CATSIRTGPLGPQHF
size: once; D: NA; V: TRBV5-6; J: TRBJ1-2; DNA: TGTGCCAGCAGGACCTTGACAGTCCCATGGGACTATGGCTACACCTTC; CDR3: CASRTLTVPWDYGYTF
size: NA; D: NA; V: TRBV19; J: TRBJ1-1; DNA: TGTGCCAGTAGTATAAGGCAGAACACTGAAGCTTTCTTT; CDR3: CASSIRQNTEAFF
size: once; D: NA; V: TRBV3-1/TRBV3-2; J: TRBJ1-6; DNA: TGTGCCAGCAGCCAAGATCGGCGCAGGGCTGGAAAACCACTCCACTTT; CDR3: CASSQDRRRAGKPLHF
size: NA; D: NA; V: TRBV6-4; J: TRBJ2-1; DNA: TGTGCCAGCAGTGAACATGTCGGCTCCAATGAGCAGTTCTTC; CDR3: CASSEHVGSNEQFF
size: NA; D: NA; V: TRBV5-1; J: TRBJ1-1; DNA: TGCGCCAGCAAGTCTTTAGAACAGCCCAACACTGAAGCTTTCTTT; CDR3: CASKSLEQPNTEAFF
size: NA; D: TRBD1; V: TRBV5-1; J: TRBJ1-4; DNA: TGCGCCAGCAGTTATCAGGGGGATAATGAAAAACTGTTTTTT; CDR3: CASSYQGDNEKLFF
size: NA; D: NA; V: TRBV5-1; J: TRBJ1-1; DNA: TGCGCCAGCAGCTTGAGGGGGGATTTTCCGGCTTTCTTT; CDR3: CASSLRGDFPAFF
size: NA; D: NA; V: TRBV27; J: TRBJ1-5; DNA: TGTGCCAGCAGTTTAGTGGGAAATCAGCCCCAGCATTTT; CDR3: CASSLVGNQPQHF
size: NA; D: NA; V: TRBV30; J: TRBJ2-3; DNA: TGTGCCTGGAGTCTAAGGGGGACAGATACGCAGTATTTT; CDR3: CAWSLRGTDTQYF
size: once; D: NA; V: TRBV6-5; J: TRBJ2-7; DNA: TGTGCCAGCAAGCAGGCTAGGGAGCAGTACTTC; CDR3: CASKQAREQYF
size: NA; D: TRBD2; V: TRBV27; J: TRBJ2-7; DNA: TGTGCCAGCAGTTTACTAGCGGGAGGTCCCTACGAGCAGTACTTC; CDR3: CASSLLAGGPYEQYF
size: once; D: NA; V: TRBV2; J: TRBJ2-7; DNA: TGTGCCAGCAGTGTGGCTGGTTCCACCTACGAGCAGTACTTC; CDR3: CASSVAGSTYEQYF